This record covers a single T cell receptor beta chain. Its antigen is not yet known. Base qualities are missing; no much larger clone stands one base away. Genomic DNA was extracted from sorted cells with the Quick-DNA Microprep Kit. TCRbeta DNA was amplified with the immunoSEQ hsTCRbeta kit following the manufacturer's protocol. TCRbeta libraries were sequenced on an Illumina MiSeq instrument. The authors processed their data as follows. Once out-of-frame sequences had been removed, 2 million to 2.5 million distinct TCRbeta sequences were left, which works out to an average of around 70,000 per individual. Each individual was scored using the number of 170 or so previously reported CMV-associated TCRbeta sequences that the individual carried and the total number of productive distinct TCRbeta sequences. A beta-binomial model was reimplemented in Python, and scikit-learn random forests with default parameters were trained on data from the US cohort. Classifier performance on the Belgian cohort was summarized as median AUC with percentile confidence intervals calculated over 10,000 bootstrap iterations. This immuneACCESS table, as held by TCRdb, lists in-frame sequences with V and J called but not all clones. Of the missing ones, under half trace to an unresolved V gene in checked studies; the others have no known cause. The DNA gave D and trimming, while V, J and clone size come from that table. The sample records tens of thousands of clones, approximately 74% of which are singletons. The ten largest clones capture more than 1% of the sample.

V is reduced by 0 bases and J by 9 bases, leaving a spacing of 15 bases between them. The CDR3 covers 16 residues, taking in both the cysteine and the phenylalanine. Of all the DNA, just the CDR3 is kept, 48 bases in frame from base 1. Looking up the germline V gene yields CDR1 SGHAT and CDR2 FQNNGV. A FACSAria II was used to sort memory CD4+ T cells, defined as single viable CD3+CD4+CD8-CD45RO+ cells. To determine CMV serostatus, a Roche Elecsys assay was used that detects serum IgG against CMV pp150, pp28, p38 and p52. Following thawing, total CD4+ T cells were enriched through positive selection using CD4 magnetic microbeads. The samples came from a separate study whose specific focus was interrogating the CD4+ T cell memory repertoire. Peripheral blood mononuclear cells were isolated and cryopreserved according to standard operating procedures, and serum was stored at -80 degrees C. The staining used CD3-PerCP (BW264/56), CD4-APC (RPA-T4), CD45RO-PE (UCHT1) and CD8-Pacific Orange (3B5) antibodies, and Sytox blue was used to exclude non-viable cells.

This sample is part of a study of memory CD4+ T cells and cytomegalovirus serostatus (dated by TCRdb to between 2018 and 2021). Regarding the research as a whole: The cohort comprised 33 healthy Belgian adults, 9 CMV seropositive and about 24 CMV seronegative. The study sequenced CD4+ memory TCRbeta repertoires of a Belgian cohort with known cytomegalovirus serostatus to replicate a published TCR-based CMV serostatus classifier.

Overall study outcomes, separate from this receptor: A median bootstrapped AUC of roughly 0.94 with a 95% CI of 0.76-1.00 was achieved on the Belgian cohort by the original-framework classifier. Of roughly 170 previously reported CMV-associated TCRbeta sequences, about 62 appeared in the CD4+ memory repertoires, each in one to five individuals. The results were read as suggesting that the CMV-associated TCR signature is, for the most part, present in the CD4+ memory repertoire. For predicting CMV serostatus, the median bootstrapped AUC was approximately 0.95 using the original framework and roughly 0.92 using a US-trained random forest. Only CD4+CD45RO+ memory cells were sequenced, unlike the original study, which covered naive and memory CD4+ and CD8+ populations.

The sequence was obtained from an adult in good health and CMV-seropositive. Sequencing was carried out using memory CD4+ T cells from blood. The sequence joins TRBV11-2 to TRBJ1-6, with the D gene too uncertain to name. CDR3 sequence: CASSLDISGIGSPLHF. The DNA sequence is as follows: TGTGCCAGCAGCTTAGATATTTCGGGAATTGGTTCACCCCTCCACTTT.